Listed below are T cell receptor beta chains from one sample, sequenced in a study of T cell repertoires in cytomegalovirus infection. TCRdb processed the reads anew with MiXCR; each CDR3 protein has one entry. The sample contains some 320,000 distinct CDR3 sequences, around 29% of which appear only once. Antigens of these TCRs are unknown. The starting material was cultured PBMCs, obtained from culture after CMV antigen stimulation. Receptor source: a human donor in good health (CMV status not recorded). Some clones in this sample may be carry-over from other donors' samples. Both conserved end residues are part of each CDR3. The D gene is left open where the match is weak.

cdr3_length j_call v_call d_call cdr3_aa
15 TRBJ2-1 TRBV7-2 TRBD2 CASSSSGRKGNEQFF
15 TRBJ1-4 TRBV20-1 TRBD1 CSARGQGNGNEKLFF
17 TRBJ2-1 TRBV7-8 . CASSLVRRGRSYNEQFF
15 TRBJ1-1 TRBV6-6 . CASSGDGYMNTEAFF
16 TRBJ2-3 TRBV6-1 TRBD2 CASSYPMGGRSDTQYF
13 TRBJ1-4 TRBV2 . CASSLSGREKLFF
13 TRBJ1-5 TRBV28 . CASYSNSNQPQHF
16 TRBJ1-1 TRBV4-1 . CASSSRGGRVGTEAFF
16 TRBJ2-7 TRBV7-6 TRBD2 CASSLSVAGRAYEQYF
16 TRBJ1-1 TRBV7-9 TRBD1 CASSFTLDRVNTEAFF
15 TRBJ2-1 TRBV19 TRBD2 CASTTSGGEYNEQFF
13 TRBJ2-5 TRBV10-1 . CASSEAPTSYQYF
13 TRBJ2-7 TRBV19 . CATRRAGASEQYF
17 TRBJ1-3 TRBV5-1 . CASSLEGNGASGNTIYF
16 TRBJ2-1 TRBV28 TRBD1 CASRILDRGIYNEQFF
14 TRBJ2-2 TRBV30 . CAWSVRTNTGELFF